Listed below are T cell receptor beta chains from one sample, sequenced in a study of blood T cells in healthy people across ages. MiXCR was run by TCRdb on the 5' RACE reads, yielding one entry per CDR3 protein. The table records around 2 million distinct CDR3 sequences, around 40% of them present only once. Sequencing used blood. The source is a human donor in good health. The CDR3 runs from the conserved cysteine through the conserved F or W. Fields, in order: CDR3 length, V gene, J gene, CDR3 protein.

CDR3 length: 16; V gene: TRBV15; J gene: TRBJ1-2; CDR3 protein: CATSSQGEGRGYGYTF
CDR3 length: 16; V gene: TRBV7-9; J gene: TRBJ2-1; CDR3 protein: CASSWARGGLYNEQFF
CDR3 length: 18; V gene: TRBV4-3; J gene: TRBJ1-2; CDR3 protein: CASSQDFGGGRGGYGYTF
CDR3 length: 11; V gene: TRBV12-3/TRBV12-4; J gene: TRBJ2-5; CDR3 protein: CASTGLETQYF
CDR3 length: 14; V gene: TRBV6-6; J gene: TRBJ1-5; CDR3 protein: CASTKGAGGQPQHF
CDR3 length: 15; V gene: TRBV4-3; J gene: TRBJ1-2; CDR3 protein: CASSQDHTPNYGYTF
CDR3 length: 16; V gene: TRBV7-9; J gene: TRBJ2-1; CDR3 protein: CASSVILRRQYNEQFF
CDR3 length: 15; V gene: TRBV4-1; J gene: TRBJ2-7; CDR3 protein: CASSSKGLSSYEQYF
CDR3 length: 15; V gene: TRBV9; J gene: TRBJ1-3; CDR3 protein: CASSPRDISGNTIYF
CDR3 length: 15; V gene: TRBV7-9; J gene: TRBJ1-5; CDR3 protein: CASSLGGLGNQPQHF
CDR3 length: 13; V gene: TRBV29-1; J gene: TRBJ1-1; CDR3 protein: CSVESASNTEAFF
CDR3 length: 16; V gene: TRBV5-1; J gene: TRBJ2-1; CDR3 protein: CASSPTVSGGVAEQFF
CDR3 length: 11; V gene: TRBV12-3/TRBV12-4; J gene: TRBJ1-2; CDR3 protein: CASSIGQYYTF
CDR3 length: 16; V gene: TRBV25-1; J gene: TRBJ2-3; CDR3 protein: CASSEQLGGSTDTQYF
CDR3 length: 16; V gene: TRBV7-9; J gene: -; CDR3 protein: CASSLARVDFRGEQYF
CDR3 length: 14; V gene: TRBV20-1; J gene: TRBJ2-7; CDR3 protein: CSASRDTSSYEQYF
CDR3 length: 15; V gene: TRBV20-1; J gene: TRBJ2-1; CDR3 protein: CSASLAGGPIYEQFF
CDR3 length: 11; V gene: TRBV29-1; J gene: TRBJ1-1; CDR3 protein: CSGRLDTEAFF
CDR3 length: 15; V gene: TRBV7-2; J gene: TRBJ2-1; CDR3 protein: CASSLGGSRAYEQFF
CDR3 length: 14; V gene: TRBV20-1; J gene: TRBJ2-7; CDR3 protein: CSSSPGSSSYEQYF
CDR3 length: 15; V gene: TRBV2; J gene: TRBJ1-5; CDR3 protein: CASRIGGSGNQPQHF
CDR3 length: 12; V gene: TRBV20-1; J gene: TRBJ1-2; CDR3 protein: CSAEGPSESSTF
CDR3 length: 15; V gene: TRBV7-8; J gene: TRBJ2-3; CDR3 protein: CASSRGTGWADTQYF
CDR3 length: 14; V gene: TRBV20-1; J gene: TRBJ2-7; CDR3 protein: CSASGAGHSYEQYF
CDR3 length: 12; V gene: TRBV7-9; J gene: TRBJ1-5; CDR3 protein: CASSLADQPQHF
CDR3 length: 15; V gene: TRBV4-1; J gene: -; CDR3 protein: CASSPMGQGADEQYF
CDR3 length: 15; V gene: TRBV7-9; J gene: TRBJ1-4; CDR3 protein: CASSPLLSTNEKLFF